Listed here are 2 T cell receptor beta chains from one sample, sequenced in a study of blood T cells in healthy people across ages. The second PCR ran about 6 to 11 cycles with a sample-barcoded 5' primer and J-beta primers. One entry per CDR3 protein results from TCRdb running MiXCR on the 5' RACE reads. This sample has hundreds of thousands of distinct CDR3 sequences, with approximately 25% found just once. This sample was shared with a second study, whose subject was T cells of mothers and their children.

The sample comprised blood. The receptors were gathered from a boy between 10 and 17 years old in good health.

V usage is TRBV2 and J usage is TRBJ1-1; D gene uncertain. Germline V gives CDR1 SNHLY, CDR2 FYNNEI. CDR3 length equals 12 residues. The ends were cut back, 8 bases at V and 0 bases at J, with 7 bases in the middle. The CDR3 here is CASWQLNTEAFF. DNA of the CDR3: TGTGCCAGCTGGCAGTTGAACACTGAAGCTTTCTTT.

The chain is built from TRBV12-3 or TRBV12-4 and TRBJ2-5; possibly TRBD2 for D (6 bases). The DNA end is a closer match to TRBJ2-7, so the J assignment may be wrong. This CDR3 is built from 14 residues. In DNA form, the CDR3 reads TGTGCCAGCTCTTTAACTAGCCTCCCCTACGAGCAGTACTTC. Encoded protein: CASSLTSLPYEQYF.